The 27 T cell receptor beta chains below all came from one sample that was sequenced in a study of monozygotic twins with inflammatory bowel disease. TCRdb re-called the 5' RACE reads and catalogs CDR3 proteins one per entry, DNA excluded. The sample features under 350,000 distinct CDR3 sequences, with about 5% in its top ten. Sequencing was carried out using blood. The receptors were gathered from a human donor with ulcerative colitis or Crohn's disease, or a healthy co-twin of an affected twin (not recorded which).

The chain recombines TRBV28 with TRBJ2-5; TCRdb designates TRBD1, a call that cannot be tested without DNA. Germline V lookup: CDR1 MDHEN, CDR2 SYDVKM. This CDR3 comprises 16 residues. The CDR3 is CASWDAGGGLQETQYF.

The chain joins TRBV12-3 or TRBV12-4 to TRBJ1-4. The length of the CDR3 is 16 residues. The chain's CDR3 is CASSEIMVGANEKLFF.

The chain recombines TRBV25-1 with TRBJ2-2; the TCRdb call, TRBD1, lacks DNA for checking. CDR1 is MGHDK and CDR2 is SYGVNS in the germline V gene. This CDR3 spans 14 amino acids. CDR3 in amino acids: CASTSGGDTGELFF.

The J gene is TRBJ2-7, the V gene TRBV4-3. The CDR3 has 14 residues. Germline assignment: CDR1 LGHNA and CDR2 YSLEER. The CDR3: CASSQAVGYYEQYF.

V usage is TRBV27 and J usage is TRBJ2-7; TCRdb names TRBD1, which stays unverified in the absence of DNA. The CDR3 sequence is 15 residues long. Germline values: CDR1 MNHEY, CDR2 SMNVEV (reference sequence). CDR3 residues: CASSRTGQGFHEQYF.

V gene TRBV20-1 combines with J gene TRBJ2-7; there is no DNA to check the TCRdb D call of TRBD1. The CDR3 extends over 14 amino acids. Per the germline V gene, CDR1 is DFQATT and CDR2 is SNEGSKA (reference sequence). Here the CDR3 reads CSASTYTGATKQYF.

The chain is built from TRBV7-2 and TRBJ1-4; TCRdb lists TRBD1, though no DNA is available to test this call. CDR3 length equals 15 residues. CDR1 is SGHTA and CDR2 is FQGNSA in the germline V gene. CDR3: CASSIMDRSNEKLFF.

The V call is TRBV28, the J call TRBJ2-3. Germline values: CDR1 MDHEN, CDR2 SYDVKM. The CDR3 totals 14 residues. CDR3 protein: CASSLGSTGDTQYF.

The CDR3 sequence is CASSHPGLAGVFGSTDTQYF. The V call is TRBV11-1, the J call TRBJ2-3; without DNA, the TCRdb call of TRBD2 cannot be checked. There are 20 residues in the CDR3. Germline CDR1 reads SGHAT; CDR2 reads FQDESV (reference sequence).

The J gene is TRBJ1-1, the V gene TRBV7-9. CDR3 length equals 14 residues. The germline V gene has CDR1 SEHNR and CDR2 FQNEAQ (reference sequence). The CDR3 sequence: CASSSKRWDTEAFF.

The V and J genes are TRBV4-1 and TRBJ2-7; TCRdb selects TRBD1, and the lack of DNA leaves this call unchecked. The CDR3 is made up of 20 amino acids. Germline CDR1 reads MGHRA; CDR2 reads YSYEKL. CDR3 in amino acids: CASSQGAGQGPFTTSYEQYF.

V gene TRBV20-1 combines with J gene TRBJ2-5; checking the TCRdb D call of TRBD1 is not possible without DNA. This CDR3 has 14 amino acids. Per germline, CDR1 DFQATT and CDR2 SNEGSKA (reference sequence). CDR3 in amino acids: CLGAGGFGKETQYF.

The V and J genes are TRBV7-2 and TRBJ1-5. This CDR3 region has 12 residues. Germline V gene data show CDR1 as SGHTA and CDR2 as FQGNSA. The CDR3 loop is CASSPARQPQHF. Full variable domain (missing parts from reference TRBV7-2 and TRBJ1-5): GAGVSQSPSNKVTEKGKDVELRCDPISGHTALYWYRQSLGQGLEFLIYFQGNSAPDKSGLPSDRFSAERTGGSVSTLTIQRTQQEDSAVYLCASSPARQPQHFGDGTRLSIL.

The chain uses TRBV12-3 or TRBV12-4 and TRBJ2-7; TCRdb's D call of TRBD2 is untestable without DNA. This CDR3 comprises 17 residues. This chain's CDR3 is CASSPPVGLAGAYEQYF.

The chain employs TRBV2 and TRBJ2-2; the TRBD1 assignment by TCRdb is unverifiable without DNA. The CDR3 runs to 16 residues. Looked up from germline, CDR1 is SNHLY and CDR2 is FYNNEI. The chain's CDR3 is CASKSQAGLNTGELFF. Full variable domain (rest looked up from reference TRBV2 and TRBJ2-2): EPEVTQTPSHQVTQMGQEVILRCVPISNHLYFYWYRQILGQKVEFLVSFYNNEISEKSEIFDDQFSVERPDGSNFTLKIRSTKLEDSAMYFCASKSQAGLNTGELFFGEGSRLTVL.

J is TRBJ2-2 and V is TRBV7-2; TCRdb's D call, TRBD1, is unchecked because there is no DNA. The CDR3 contains 15 residues. The germline gives CDR1 SGHTA, CDR2 FQGNSA. The CDR3 region is CASSFQGGNTGELFF.

J is TRBJ2-7 and V is TRBV7-9; the D gene TCRdb calls, TRBD2, cannot be checked with no DNA. Germline V gene sequence: CDR1 SEHNR, CDR2 FQNEAQ (reference sequence). This CDR3 is built from 16 residues. The CDR3: CASSSSLAGGSYEQYF.

The chain employs TRBV28 and TRBJ1-4; TCRdb calls TRBD1, which cannot be checked without DNA. The CDR3 extends over 14 amino acids. CDR1 MDHEN and CDR2 SYDVKM come from the germline V gene. The CDR3: CASSSDRGFEKLFF.

The V call is TRBV23-1, the J call TRBJ2-5. TRBV23-1 is designated an ORF whose function remains uncertain. The length of the CDR3 is 12 residues. CDR3 protein: CASSPLRETQYF.

The chain employs TRBV28 and TRBJ1-2. CDR1 and CDR2 from the germline V gene are MDHEN and SYDVKM. The CDR3 extends over 12 amino acids. This CDR3 reads CASYGGGYGYTF.

The chain couples TRBV7-8 to TRBJ2-5; TCRdb lists TRBD2, though no DNA is available to test this call. Germline CDR1 and CDR2: SGHVS and FQNEAQ. There are 14 residues in the CDR3. CDR3 residues: CASSLWRGGETQYF.

The chain joins TRBV20-1 to TRBJ2-1; TCRdb selects TRBD1, and the lack of DNA leaves this call unchecked. Looked up from germline, CDR1 is DFQATT and CDR2 is SNEGSKA (reference sequence). The CDR3 length is 14 residues. This chain's CDR3 is CSARDWGSTGEQFF.

The chain recombines TRBV9 with TRBJ2-1. Germline CDR1 reads SGDLS; CDR2 reads YYNGEE. The CDR3 consists of 16 residues. CDR3 residues: CASSAGLALLYNEQFF.

The chain has TRBV19 and TRBJ2-1; checking the TCRdb D call of TRBD2 is not possible without DNA. Per the germline V gene, CDR1 is LNHDA and CDR2 is SQIVND (reference sequence). The CDR3 runs to 15 residues. The CDR3 spells CASSISSGIIYEQFF. Drawing the rest from reference TRBV19 and TRBJ2-1, the complete variable domain is DGGITQSPKYLFRKEGQNVTLSCEQNLNHDAMYWYRQDPGQGLRLIYYSQIVNDFQKGDIAEGYSVSREKKESFPLTVTSAQKNPTAFYLCASSISSGIIYEQFFGPGTRLTVL.

CDR3: CASSEPGQLEAFF. J is TRBJ1-1 and V is TRBV5-1; as DNA is missing, the TRBD1 call by TCRdb cannot be tested. Looked up from germline, CDR1 is SGHRS and CDR2 is YFSETQ. This CDR3 region has 13 residues.

V gene TRBV5-5 combines with J gene TRBJ2-5; TCRdb's D call of TRBD2 is untestable without DNA. There are 16 residues in the CDR3. The germline CDR1 and CDR2 sequences are SGHKS and YYEKEE (reference sequence). CDR3: CASSKGATSGQETQYF. Combining the CDR3 with reference TRBV5-5 and TRBJ2-5 gives the whole variable domain DAGVTQSPTHLIKTRGQQVTLRCSPISGHKSVSWYQQVLGQGPQFIFQYYEKEERGRGNFPDRFSARQFPNYSSELNVNALLLGDSALYLCASSKGATSGQETQYFGPGTRLLVL.

The chain is built from TRBV20-1 and TRBJ2-7; the TRBD1 assignment by TCRdb is unverifiable without DNA. This CDR3 spans 15 amino acids. Per germline, CDR1 DFQATT and CDR2 SNEGSKA (reference sequence). The CDR3 sequence: CSAIRATGATYEQYF.